Presented here are 29 T cell receptor beta chains from one specimen sequenced in a study of T-cell memory formation after mild COVID-19. In TCRdb, the 5' RACE reads were re-called with MiXCR into one record per CDR3 protein. The table lists fewer than 650,000 distinct CDR3 sequences, 17% of them singletons, with about 7.5% in the top ten. Sequences were obtained from PBMCs or a T cell subset sorted from them (not recorded which). Receptor source: an adult woman who had mild COVID-19 (a few samples of this study predate the infection). Cell type and time point are not known.

The chain carries TRBV4-1 and TRBJ2-7; D is possibly TRBD1 (6 bases). Looked up from germline, CDR1 is MGHRA and CDR2 is YSYEKL. Trimming removed 1 base at V and 0 bases at J, with 13 bases between. This CDR3 is 16 amino acids long. CDR3 region: CASSQGSDRHSYEQYF. Written as DNA, the CDR3 is TGCGCCAGCAGCCAAGGATCAGACAGGCACTCCTACGAGCAGTACTTC.

Only a few counts were recorded for this clonotype. The chain combines TRBV19 with TRBJ1-1, with D unclear. There are 15 residues in the CDR3. The ends were cut back, 7 bases at V and 0 bases at J, with 15 bases in the middle. CDR1 LNHDA and CDR2 SQIVND come from the germline V gene (reference sequence). The CDR3 coding sequence is TGTGCCAGTAAAAGGGAGGGTTCCATGAACACTGAAGCTTTCTTT. Its protein product is CASKREGSMNTEAFF.

The chain combines TRBV7-8 with TRBJ2-1; 11 positions match TRBD2. Trimming at V came to 3 bases and at J to 0 bases, leaving 10 bases not matched to a gene. The CDR3 runs 19 residues. CDR1 and CDR2 from the germline V gene are SGHVS and FQNEAQ. The CDR3 DNA follows: TGTGCCAGCAGCTTCCCCCTTACTAGCGGGGGTTCCTCCTACAATGAGCAGTTCTTC. Translation gives CASSFPLTSGGSSYNEQFF.

This clonotype has just a few counts. This rearrangement joins TRBV5-6 to TRBJ2-1, with 8 positions matching TRBD2. Germline CDR1 is SGHDT and CDR2 is YYEEEE. V trimming: 1 base; J trimming: 6 bases; junction bases outside the gene matches: 3. The CDR3 spans 14 residues. Here the CDR3 reads CASSLLGLGNEQFF. The CDR3 DNA sequence: TGTGCCAGCAGCTTGTTGGGACTAGGCAATGAGCAGTTCTTC.

J is TRBJ2-7 and V is TRBV20-1, with D perhaps matching TRBD1 (6 bases). Germline loops: CDR1 DFQATT, CDR2 SNEGSKA (reference sequence). The ends were cut back, 8 bases at V and 5 bases at J, with 16 bases in the middle. The CDR3 extends over 12 amino acids. CDR3 amino acids: CSHRAGVHEQYF. DNA for the CDR3: TGCAGTCACCGGGCAGGGGTCCACGAGCAGTACTTC.

The rearrangement joins TRBV18 to TRBJ2-3; TRBD1 matches 9 bases. The CDR3 consists of 16 residues. Germline V gene lookup returns CDR1 KGHSH and CDR2 LQKENI. With 3 bases clipped from V and 5 bases from J, the junction kept 9 bases outside the gene matches. CDR3 DNA: TGTGCCAGCTCACCGGGGACAGGGCTTTTGAAAGATACGCAGTATTTT. Protein product: CASSPGTGLLKDTQYF.

This clonotype came up a few times. V and J are TRBV6-2 or TRBV6-3 and TRBJ2-1; 9 nucleotides match TRBD2. The CDR3 extends over 16 amino acids. CDR1 is MNHEY, CDR2 SVGEGT, per germline. V was clipped by 6 bases and J by 5 bases; unmatched bases: 11. The CDR3 reads CASSTRLAAYNNEQFF. The CDR3 DNA reads TGTGCCAGCAGCACTCGACTAGCGGCATACAACAATGAGCAGTTCTTC.

This clonotype appeared many times. V gene TRBV12-3 or TRBV12-4 combines with J gene TRBJ2-5; TRBD1 matches 7 bases. The length of the CDR3 is 15 residues. Trimming took 5 bases from V and 0 from J; bases not matched to a gene: 6. The CDR3 DNA reads as TGTGCCAGCAGTCTCGCCGGGACAGACCAAGAGACCCAGTACTTC. Its protein is CASSLAGTDQETQYF.

This chain uses TRBV5-1 with TRBJ2-5, with 10 bases lining up with TRBD1. This CDR3 region has 15 residues. V gave up 2 bases and J gave up 6 bases; unmatched junction bases: 7. The germline V gene encodes CDR1 SGHRS and CDR2 YFSETQ. The CDR3 bases are TGCGCCAGCAGCTTCACAGAGGGACAGGGGAAGACCCAGTACTTC. This gives the protein CASSFTEGQGKTQYF.

The CDR3 loop reads CASSFRFSDRRAEETQYF. The CDR3 nucleotides read TGTGCCAGCAGCTTCCGTTTCTCCGACCGGAGGGCGGAAGAGACCCAGTACTTC. The V gene is TRBV14, the J gene TRBJ2-5; possible D gene TRBD2, 6 bases. The CDR3 is made up of 18 amino acids. Germline loops: CDR1 SGHDN, CDR2 FVKESK. The V end was cut by 5 bases, the J end by 3 bases, with 25 bases between.

This clonotype was seen only a few times. The chain combines TRBV9 with TRBJ1-2; D is uncertain. With 0 bases removed from V and 1 base from J, the gap between germline ends came to 10 bases. This CDR3 comprises 15 residues. Germline CDR1 is SGDLS and CDR2 is YYNGEE. The CDR3 sequence is CASSVDLDDNYGYTF. CDR3 bases: TGTGCCAGCAGCGTAGATCTGGACGATAACTATGGCTACACCTTC.

The rearrangement links TRBV30 to TRBJ1-2; 7 bases are a match to TRBD1. Germline CDR1 and CDR2: GTSNPN and SVGIG (reference sequence). This CDR3 has 15 residues. The V gene end was trimmed by 4 bases and the J gene end by 0 bases; junction bases not matched to a gene: 8. The CDR3: CAWTLQGPANYGYTF. The CDR3 region has the DNA TGTGCCTGGACCCTACAGGGGCCAGCTAACTATGGCTACACCTTC.

This clonotype was observed a few times. The chain is built from TRBV4-1 and TRBJ2-2, with 7 bases aligning to TRBD1. The J segment lost 8 bases and the V segment lost 5 bases, leaving 11 bases of the junction unmatched. The CDR3 spans 15 residues. Germline CDR1 MGHRA, CDR2 YSYEKL. The DNA of the CDR3 is TGCGCCAGCAGCGTCTACCGGGACAGAGGGGGGGAGCTGTTTTTT. This sequence encodes CASSVYRDRGGELFF.

This clonotype was seen a handful of times. The chain uses TRBV7-2 and TRBJ1-1; tentatively, D is TRBD1 (6 bases). Trimming left V 6 bases short and J 8 bases short, with 16 bases between. The length of the CDR3 is 13 residues. CDR1 SGHTA and CDR2 FQGNSA come from the germline V gene. The CDR3 loop is CASSWGQRGEAFF. In DNA, the CDR3 is TGTGCCAGCAGTTGGGGACAACGGGGGGAAGCTTTCTTT.

This sequence joins TRBV7-3 and TRBJ1-1; the D gene is possibly TRBD1 (5 bases). Germline CDR1 and CDR2: SGHTA and FQGTGA. The V end was cut by 5 bases, the J end by 5 bases, with 15 bases between. CDR3 length: 14 amino acids. The CDR3 is CASSRGGGETEAFF. The CDR3 DNA sequence: TGTGCCAGCAGCCGTGGGGGGGGAGAAACTGAAGCTTTCTTT.

Only a few counts were recorded for this clonotype. The chain is built from TRBV4-1 and TRBJ2-5; 9 nucleotides line up with TRBD2. Germline values: CDR1 MGHRA, CDR2 YSYEKL. After removal of 2 bases from V and 5 bases from J, the junction contained 3 bases not matched to a gene. There are 14 residues in the CDR3. The CDR3 coding sequence is TGCGCCAGCAGCCAAAGGACTAGCGCTGAGACCCAGTACTTC. The encoded protein is CASSQRTSAETQYF.

The rearrangement uses TRBV5-1 and TRBJ2-3; 14 nucleotides agree with TRBD2. The CDR3 has 19 amino acids. Germline V gene data show CDR1 as SGHRS and CDR2 as YFSETQ. V lost 3 bases, J lost 4 bases, and 13 bases stayed unmatched. Here the CDR3 DNA reads TGCGCCAGCAGCTCGTCCCGACTAGCGGGGGGGCTCATGGCAGATACGCAGTATTTT. Translated, it gives CASSSSRLAGGLMADTQYF.

This clonotype was detected only a few times. The rearrangement uses TRBV7-9 and TRBJ2-7, with TRBD2 matching 7 bases. The germline CDR1 and CDR2 sequences are SEHNR and FQNEAQ (reference sequence). CDR3 size: 15 residues. V trimming: 1 base; J trimming: 3 bases; junction bases outside the gene matches: 6. In DNA form, the CDR3 reads TGTGCCAGCAGCTTAGGGCGGGAGTATAGCTACGAGCAGTACTTC. It encodes CASSLGREYSYEQYF. The variable domain in full, completed from reference TRBV7-9 and TRBJ2-7, reads DTGVSQNPRHKITKRGQNVTFRCDPISEHNRLYWYRQTLGQGPEFLTYFQNEAQLEKSRLLSDRFSAERPKGSFSTLEIQRTEQGDSAMYLCASSLGREYSYEQYFGPGTRLTVT.

As DNA, the CDR3 is TGTGCCAGTAGTAAGGGTCTCCGGGACAGGGGGGAAGCTTTCTTT. This sequence encodes CASSKGLRDRGEAFF. J is TRBJ1-1 and V is TRBV19; TRBD1 matches 11 bases. J lost 8 bases, V lost 4 bases, and 9 bases had no gene match. CDR3 length equals 15 residues. Germline V gene lookup returns CDR1 LNHDA and CDR2 SQIVND (reference sequence).

This clonotype was observed a few times. The chain employs TRBV11-3 and TRBJ2-1; TRBD1 matches 10 bases. Germline lookup yields CDR1 SGHNT and CDR2 YENEEA. The J segment lost 7 bases and the V segment lost 5 bases, leaving 2 bases of the junction unmatched. This CDR3 has 13 amino acids. The CDR3 nucleotides read TGTGCCAGCAGCCGGACAGGGGGGAATGAGCAGTTCTTC. This encodes CASSRTGGNEQFF.

This clonotype was counted only a few times. The CDR3 region is CASLEGLAFNEQFF. The CDR3 DNA follows: TGCGCCAGCCTTGAGGGACTAGCTTTCAATGAGCAGTTCTTC. The chain carries TRBV5-1 and TRBJ2-1; 9 bases match TRBD2. CDR3 size: 14 residues. Germline CDR1 and CDR2: SGHRS and YFSETQ. With 7 bases clipped from V and 6 bases from J, the junction kept 8 bases outside the gene matches.

This clonotype was observed once. V usage is TRBV9 and J usage is TRBJ1-2, with D possibly being TRBD1 (5 bases). The CDR3 totals 14 residues. The V and J ends lost 0 bases and 9 bases respectively, with 15 bases between them. Per germline, CDR1 SGDLS and CDR2 YYNGEE. CDR3 sequence: CASSVDLARGSYTF. CDR3 nucleotide sequence: TGTGCCAGCAGCGTAGACCTGGCGCGGGGGAGCTACACCTTC.

This clonotype occurred a few times. This chain links TRBV4-2 with TRBJ2-1; a possible D gene is TRBD2 (5 bases). The CDR3 consists of 18 residues. Germline V gene sequence: CDR1 LGHNA, CDR2 YNFKEQ. The V end lost 1 base, the J end lost 0 bases, and 16 bases lay between the germline ends. The CDR3: CASSQVNTGNPSYNEQFF. The CDR3 nucleotides read TGTGCCAGCAGCCAAGTTAACACGGGAAACCCCTCCTACAATGAGCAGTTCTTC.

The genes are TRBV18 and TRBJ2-5, with unresolved D. The germline CDR1 and CDR2 sequences are KGHSH and LQKENI. The V end lost 1 base, the J end lost 1 base, and 13 bases lay between the germline ends. This CDR3 spans 16 amino acids. The CDR3 nucleotides read TGTGCCAGCTCACCACAGAAAACAACGGTCCAAGAGACCCAGTACTTC. Translating it yields CASSPQKTTVQETQYF.

The rearrangement links TRBV20-1 to TRBJ2-5, with 8 bases identical to TRBD1. V gave up 5 bases and J gave up 4 bases; unmatched junction bases: 6. The CDR3 contains 13 residues. Per the germline V gene, CDR1 is DFQATT and CDR2 is SNEGSKA (reference sequence). Written as DNA, the CDR3 is TGCAGTGCTTGGGCAGGGGGCGGAGAGACCCAGTACTTC. Protein: CSAWAGGGETQYF.

J is TRBJ1-5 and V is TRBV12-3 or TRBV12-4; D is ambiguous. Trimming pared 7 bases from V and 3 bases from J, leaving 10 bases between. The CDR3 runs to 13 residues. For the CDR3, the DNA is TGTGCCAGCACAGGCGGTCCCAATCAGCCCCAGCATTTT. It specifies CASTGGPNQPQHF.

This clonotype turned up a few times. J is TRBJ1-3 and V is TRBV11-2; D ambiguous. V gave up 0 bases and J gave up 1 base, with 4 bases separating them. The V gene's germline CDR1 is SGHAT and CDR2 FQNNGV. The CDR3 runs to 14 residues. CDR3 DNA sequence: TGTGCCAGCAGCTTAGACGTGTCTGGAAACACCATATATTTT. Encoded protein: CASSLDVSGNTIYF.

J is TRBJ2-4 and V is TRBV5-4; 9 nucleotides line up with TRBD1. With V trimmed by 1 base and J by 8 bases, 7 bases remained unmatched. Germline CDR1 and CDR2: SGHNT and YYREEE (reference sequence). The CDR3 totals 15 residues. The CDR3 is CASSLPGQGIDIQYF. CDR3 nucleotides: TGTGCCAGCAGCTTGCCGGGACAGGGAATAGACATTCAGTACTTC.

Many counts were recorded for this clonotype. The chain links TRBV11-2 to TRBJ2-7; TRBD2 matches at 8 bases. CDR3 length: 15 amino acids. With 5 bases clipped from V and 4 bases from J, the junction kept 10 bases outside the gene matches. Germline values: CDR1 SGHAT, CDR2 FQNNGV. The CDR3 sequence is CASSLSDAGGYEQYF. CDR3 bases: TGTGCCAGCAGCCTCTCGGATGCGGGGGGATACGAGCAGTACTTC.